Below, 9 T cell receptor beta chains from the same sample are listed, as sequenced in a study of identical twins. TCRdb ran MiXCR on the 5' RACE reads and lists one entry per CDR3 protein. The sample yields approximately 670,000 distinct CDR3 sequences, around 6% seen once. The sequencing input was naive T cells sorted from blood. The origin of the receptors is a man in his late teens or twenties in good health.

At least ten counts were recorded for this clonotype. The rearrangement links TRBV5-1 to TRBJ2-3; 8 bases agree with TRBD2. Per the germline V gene, CDR1 is SGHRS and CDR2 is YFSETQ. The trim removed 4 bases at V and 5 bases at J, leaving 6 bases unmatched. The CDR3 runs to 14 residues. In DNA, the CDR3 is TGCGCCAGCAGCGACGGACTAGCCAGAGATACGCAGTATTTT. Translation gives CASSDGLARDTQYF. The variable domain in full, completed from reference TRBV5-1 and TRBJ2-3, reads KAGVTQTPRYLIKTRGQQVTLSCSPISGHRSVSWYQQTPGQGLQFLFEYFSETQRNKGNFPGRFSGRQFSNSRSEMNVSTLELGDSALYLCASSDGLARDTQYFGPGTRLTVL.

This clonotype was seen at least ten times. This chain links TRBV29-1 with TRBJ2-1, with D perhaps matching TRBD2 (7 bases). The CDR3 spans 16 residues. Trimming took off 4 bases at V and 0 bases at J, with 16 bases between the two ends. The germline CDR1 and CDR2 sequences are SQVTM and ANQGSEA. The CDR3 reads CSVGGARGSSYNEQFF. DNA for the CDR3: TGCAGCGTTGGGGGGGCCCGCGGGAGCTCCTACAATGAGCAGTTCTTC.

This clonotype was observed at least ten times. The chain has TRBV12-3 or TRBV12-4 and TRBJ2-7, with 9 bases aligning to TRBD1. The length of the CDR3 is 15 residues. V gave up 6 bases and J gave up 2 bases; unmatched junction bases: 8. The CDR3 reads CASRADRGGPYEQYF. CDR3 bases: TGTGCCAGCAGAGCCGACAGGGGGGGCCCCTACGAGCAGTACTTC.

This chain links TRBV6-1 with TRBJ2-3; possibly TRBD1 for D (5 bases). The CDR3 extends over 15 amino acids. Germline V gene data show CDR1 as MNHNS and CDR2 as SASEGT. The germline V and J ends were trimmed by 8 bases and 4 bases, with 19 bases remaining between them. The CDR3 sequence: CASAKRQSVADTQYF. The CDR3 DNA is TGTGCCAGCGCTAAGCGACAGAGCGTCGCAGATACGCAGTATTTT.

In this sample, this clonotype turned up a few times. This chain joins TRBV12-3 or TRBV12-4 and TRBJ2-7; 11 bases fit TRBD1. V dropped 3 bases and J dropped 5; count of bases not matched to a gene: 6. CDR3 size: 15 residues. In nucleotides, the CDR3 is TGTGCCAGCAGTTTCACAGGACAGGGGGCAAACGAGCAGTACGTC. Translation gives CASSFTGQGANEQYV.

This clonotype was observed many times. This chain links TRBV11-1 with TRBJ2-1; 12 bases fit TRBD2. V lost 5 bases and J lost 8; bases outside the gene matches: 22. The CDR3 has 20 amino acids. The germline gives CDR1 SGHAT, CDR2 FQDESV (reference sequence). The CDR3 here is CASSTTVGLAGLGAEDEQFF. The CDR3 DNA sequence: TGTGCCAGCAGCACAACCGTAGGACTAGCGGGGCTCGGAGCCGAGGATGAGCAGTTCTTC.

The V and J genes are TRBV29-1 and TRBJ2-7, with 9 bases matching TRBD1. This CDR3 has 13 residues. J lost 5 bases, V lost 5 bases, and 7 bases had no gene match. The germline CDR1 and CDR2 sequences are SQVTM and ANQGSEA. Here the CDR3 DNA reads TGCAGCGTTAGGTGGACAGGGGTCAACGAGCAGTACTTC. Translation: CSVRWTGVNEQYF.

This clonotype was recorded many times. The genes are TRBV9 and TRBJ2-3; D is unresolved. The CDR3 has 13 amino acids. Trimming left V 0 bases short and J 5 bases short, with 7 bases between. The V gene's germline CDR1 is SGDLS and CDR2 YYNGEE. The CDR3 loop is CASSVESGDTQYF. In nucleotides, the CDR3 is TGTGCCAGCAGCGTAGAGTCTGGAGATACGCAGTATTTT.

The DNA for the CDR3 is TGCGCCAGCAGCGGAGGGGACTTAATAGCCAAAAACATTCAGTACTTC. Its protein is CASSGGDLIAKNIQYF. The gene calls are TRBV5-1 and TRBJ2-4; weak D call: TRBD2 (6 bases). The V and J ends lost 4 bases and 0 bases respectively, with 14 bases between them. Per the germline V gene, CDR1 is SGHRS and CDR2 is YFSETQ. The CDR3 has 16 residues.